This T cell receptor beta chain stems from a study of shared clonotypes between healthy human individuals (dated by TCRdb to 2018 to 2020). Turning to the overall study: A few men and a couple of women, aged 18 to 49 years, made up the cohort. To estimate repertoire size and how much clonotype sharing occurs between individuals, the study deeply sequenced the blood TCR repertoires of several healthy adults. Different laboratories and diverse techniques were used to prepare libraries and sequence TCR repertoires, to increase sequencing depth and limit assay-specific biases. Each donor's leukapheresis produced roughly between about 0.9 and 9.5 billion PBMCs.

Using the deep immunoSEQ assay, TCR CDR3 regions were amplified from genomic DNA by multiplex PCR. For each cell subset, the extracted genomic DNA was distributed evenly across all wells of several immunoSEQ 96-well plates, and each plate served as one replicate. Each replicate PCR for unsorted PBMC received roughly 300 ng genomic DNA, equal to about 30,000 T cell genomes. Ten immunoSEQ deep assay plates were used to sequence unsorted PBMC genomic DNA. Purified libraries were quantified with a Qubit 3.0 fluorometer, sized on a Bioanalyzer 2100, and re-quantified with the KAPA Library Quantification kit. Every immunoSEQ 96-well plate was sequenced on a dedicated single-read 150-cycle Illumina NextSeq 550 flow cell. Per the authors' processing: Because the immunoSEQ output held only junctional sequences and lacked quality scores, the filtering could not match the filtering applied to full-length reads. To assign V/J genes and CDR3, sequences were annotated against IMGT germline references using PyIR, a Python wrapper for IgBLAST v1.9. Reads were filtered out if the reads had weak V/J assignments (E-value above 1e-6), no CDR3, stop codons, out-of-frame junctions, or ambiguous translated residues. V3J clonotypes were defined as sequences sharing the same inferred V gene, J gene, and CDR3 amino acid sequence. Percentage overlap between repertoires was calculated by dividing the number of shared unique clonotypes by the size of the smaller repertoire. RTK rarefaction, the Chao1 estimator, and Recon v2.1 estimates of unobserved clonotypes were used to assess repertoire richness. In its TCRdb copy, this immuneACCESS table keeps in-frame sequences only and misses some clones. Where compared with another copy, unresolved V genes explain less than half of these, and the others have no known cause. The V and J calls and clone size come from that table; D and trimming were worked out from the DNA. The sample profile shows about 490,000 clones; about 79% of them were found once. The ten largest make up over 10% of the sample.

The full study reports these points: Based on pairwise subsampling, the degree of clonotype sharing among donors was expected to be affected by sequencing depth. Sampling was restricted to blood, and TCR repertoires in tissue are likely to differ from TCR repertoires in blood. Because the study included only a small number of donors, the genetic and exposure-history diversity represented was limited.

V loses 1 base of germline sequence and J loses 5 bases, and the interval between the two ends is 11 bases. The germline V gene (reference sequence) specifies SEHNR as CDR1 and FQNEAQ as CDR2. The CDR3 covers 14 residues, taking in both the cysteine and the phenylalanine. The kept DNA is CDR3 alone, 42 bases in frame from the first base. About this clone itself: Its antigen remains undetermined. No much larger clonotype is one base removed from it; base qualities were not supplied.

Donors were healthy HIV-negative adults with no recently reported acute infections or vaccinations. Every donor was a Caucasian adult residing in Nashville, Tennessee, USA. In the unsorted samples, some 94 million PBMCs were counted, and genomic DNA was extracted using the QIAamp DNA Blood Mini kit. Blood was collected by leukapheresis, and PBMCs were isolated by Ficoll-Histopaque density gradient centrifugation and then cryopreserved in liquid nitrogen vapor phase. The chain couples TRBV7-9 to TRBJ1-2; TRBD1 is a possible D gene, resting on 5 matching bases. The clonotype originates from a woman in her thirties or forties in good health. Some clones in this sample may be carry-over from other donors' samples. The sequenced sample was PBMCs. The DNA reads as follows: TGTGCCAGCAGCTTAGAGTGGGGGGTTTATGGCTACACCTTC. This yields the protein CASSLEWGVYGYTF.